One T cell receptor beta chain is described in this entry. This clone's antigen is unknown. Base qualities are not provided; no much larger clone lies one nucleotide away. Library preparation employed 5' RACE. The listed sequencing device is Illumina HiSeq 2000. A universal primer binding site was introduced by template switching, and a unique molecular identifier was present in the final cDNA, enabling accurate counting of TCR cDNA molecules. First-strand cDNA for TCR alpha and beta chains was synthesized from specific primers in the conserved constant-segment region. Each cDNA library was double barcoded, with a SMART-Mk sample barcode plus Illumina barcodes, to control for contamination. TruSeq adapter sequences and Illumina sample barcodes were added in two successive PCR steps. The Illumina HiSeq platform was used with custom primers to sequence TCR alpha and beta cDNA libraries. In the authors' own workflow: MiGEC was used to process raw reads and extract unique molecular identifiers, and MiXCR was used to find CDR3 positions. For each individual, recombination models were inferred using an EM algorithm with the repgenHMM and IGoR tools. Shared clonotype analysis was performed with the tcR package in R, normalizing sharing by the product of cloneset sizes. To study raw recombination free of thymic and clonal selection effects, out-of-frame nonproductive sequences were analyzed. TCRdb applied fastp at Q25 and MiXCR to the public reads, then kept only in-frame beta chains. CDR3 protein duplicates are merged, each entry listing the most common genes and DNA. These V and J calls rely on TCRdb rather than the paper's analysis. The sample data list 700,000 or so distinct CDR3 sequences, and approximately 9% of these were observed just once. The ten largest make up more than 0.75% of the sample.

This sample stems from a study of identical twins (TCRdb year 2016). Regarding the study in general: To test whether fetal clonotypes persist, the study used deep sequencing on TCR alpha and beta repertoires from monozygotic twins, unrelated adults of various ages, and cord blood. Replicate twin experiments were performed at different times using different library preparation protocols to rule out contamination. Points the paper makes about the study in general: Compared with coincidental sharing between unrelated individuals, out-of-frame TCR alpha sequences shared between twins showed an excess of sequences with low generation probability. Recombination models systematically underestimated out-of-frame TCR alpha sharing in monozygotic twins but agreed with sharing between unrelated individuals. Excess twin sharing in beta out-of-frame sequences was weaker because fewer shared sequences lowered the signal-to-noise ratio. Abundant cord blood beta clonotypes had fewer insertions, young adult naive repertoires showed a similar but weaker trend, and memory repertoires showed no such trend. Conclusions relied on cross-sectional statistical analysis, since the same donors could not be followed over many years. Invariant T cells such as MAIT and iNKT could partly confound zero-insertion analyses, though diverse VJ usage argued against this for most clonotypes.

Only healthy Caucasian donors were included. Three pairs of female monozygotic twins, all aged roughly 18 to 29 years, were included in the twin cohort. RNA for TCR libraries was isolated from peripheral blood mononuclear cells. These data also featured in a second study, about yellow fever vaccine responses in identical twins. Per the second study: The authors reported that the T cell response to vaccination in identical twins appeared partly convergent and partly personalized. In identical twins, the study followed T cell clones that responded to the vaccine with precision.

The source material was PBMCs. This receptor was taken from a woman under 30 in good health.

The CDR3: CASSFIEFPYNEQFF. The DNA sequence is as follows: TGTGCCAGCAGCTTTATAGAGTTTCCCTACAATGAGCAGTTCTTC. The rearranged chain carries TRBV7-9 and TRBJ2-1; too little of a D gene remains to name it. The CDR3 numbers 15 residues from cysteine through phenylalanine. Only CDR3 DNA is held: 45 bases, read in frame from base 1. Deletion took 3 bases off V and 2 bases off J, with a span of 11 bases between the germline ends. Via the germline V gene (reference sequence), CDR1 is SEHNR and CDR2 FQNEAQ.